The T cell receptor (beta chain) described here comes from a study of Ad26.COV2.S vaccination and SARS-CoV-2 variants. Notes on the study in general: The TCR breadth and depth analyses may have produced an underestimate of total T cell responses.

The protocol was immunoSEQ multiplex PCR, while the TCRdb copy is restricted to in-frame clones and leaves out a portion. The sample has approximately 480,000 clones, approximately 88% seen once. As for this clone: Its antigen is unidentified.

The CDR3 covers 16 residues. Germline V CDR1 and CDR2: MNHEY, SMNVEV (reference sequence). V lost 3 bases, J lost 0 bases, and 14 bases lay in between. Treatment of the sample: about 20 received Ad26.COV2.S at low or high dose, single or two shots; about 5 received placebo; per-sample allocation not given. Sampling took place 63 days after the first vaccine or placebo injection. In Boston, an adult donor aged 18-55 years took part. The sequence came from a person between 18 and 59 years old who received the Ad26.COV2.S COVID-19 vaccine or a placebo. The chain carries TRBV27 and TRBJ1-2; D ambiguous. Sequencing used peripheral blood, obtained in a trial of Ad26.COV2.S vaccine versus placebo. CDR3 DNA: TGTGCCAGCAGTTTTGGCAGCTTAAGCTCTAACTATGGCTACACCTTC. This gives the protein CASSFGSLSSNYGYTF.